The 30 T cell receptor beta chains below were found in one sample sequenced in a study of blood T cells in healthy people across ages. A second PCR, run for roughly 7 to 11 cycles, used a sample-barcoded 5' primer plus a J-beta primer mix. TCRdb re-called the 5' RACE reads through MiXCR, storing one row per CDR3 protein. This repertoire shows hundreds of thousands of distinct CDR3 sequences, around a fifth found once; its top ten account for 3.6%. The source material was blood. Every receptor here comes from a man between 65 and 80 years old in good health.

In this sample, this clonotype turned up many times. This rearrangement joins TRBV6-5 to TRBJ2-1; D ambiguous. With 2 bases removed from V and 8 bases from J, the gap between germline ends came to 10 bases. The CDR3 spans 13 residues. Germline V gene lookup returns CDR1 MNHEY and CDR2 SVGAGI. This CDR3 is CASSYQETDEQFF. As DNA, the CDR3 is TGTGCCAGCAGTTACCAGGAAACAGATGAGCAGTTCTTC.

The sample holds many counts of this clonotype. V and J are TRBV20-1 and TRBJ1-4; no reliable D call. Germline V lookup: CDR1 DFQATT, CDR2 SNEGSKA (reference sequence). Trimming took off 4 bases at V and 8 bases at J, with 14 bases between the two ends. The length of the CDR3 is 13 residues. The CDR3 region is CSATGREEEKLFF. CDR3 sequence (DNA): TGCAGTGCTACTGGGAGGGAGGAGGAAAAACTGTTTTTT.

This clonotype has only a few counts. The gene calls are TRBV20-1 and TRBJ2-3, with D unclear. The V end lost 2 bases, the J end lost 0 bases, and 9 bases lay between the germline ends. In germline, CDR1 is DFQATT, CDR2 SNEGSKA (reference sequence). This CDR3 contains 14 residues. CDR3 coding DNA: TGCAGTGCTAGATGGGCTACTAGCACAGATACGCAGTATTTT. It specifies CSARWATSTDTQYF.

The chain recombines TRBV7-3 with TRBJ2-2; maybe TRBD2 (6 bases). V was shortened by 5 bases and J by 7 bases, with 14 bases between the two germline ends. CDR3 size: 14 residues. CDR1 SGHTA and CDR2 FQGTGA come from the germline V gene. This chain's CDR3 is CASSPIGGDGELFF. DNA of the CDR3: TGTGCCAGCAGCCCTATCGGGGGAGACGGGGAGCTGTTTTTT.

The chain has TRBV29-1 and TRBJ2-7; 9 nucleotides align to TRBD2. With V trimmed by 3 bases and J by 5 bases, 5 bases remained unmatched. This CDR3 contains 13 residues. In germline, CDR1 is SQVTM, CDR2 ANQGSEA. In DNA, the CDR3 is TGCAGCGTTGATAGCGGGAGTGGGCACGAGCAGTACTTC. This gives the protein CSVDSGSGHEQYF.

The rearrangement joins TRBV20-1 to TRBJ2-5; D unresolved. CDR3 size: 12 residues. V was clipped by 5 bases and J by 2 bases, with 9 bases between them. The germline V gene encodes CDR1 DFQATT and CDR2 SNEGSKA (reference sequence). The CDR3: CSAPLGQETQYF. The CDR3 nucleotides read TGCAGTGCTCCCCTAGGGCAAGAGACCCAGTACTTC.

This sequence joins TRBV27 and TRBJ2-7; possibly TRBD1 for D (6 bases). Trimming cost V 6 bases and J 2 bases, with 11 bases left between them. This CDR3 is built from 13 residues. CDR1 is MNHEY, CDR2 SMNVEV, per germline (reference sequence). The CDR3 bases are TGTGCCAGCAGAACAGGGAATCCCTACGAGCAGTACTTC. It codes for CASRTGNPYEQYF.

The chain couples TRBV2 to TRBJ2-4; a weak D match, TRBD2 (5 bases). The V gene lost 0 bases and the J gene lost 1 base, with 7 bases spanning the gap. The CDR3 is 15 residues long. From germline, CDR1 is SNHLY and CDR2 FYNNEI. In nucleotides, the CDR3 is TGTGCCAGCAGTGAAGCTTCGGGGGCCAAAAACATTCAGTACTTC. Translation: CASSEASGAKNIQYF.

In its sample, this clonotype was seen a few times. CDR3 DNA sequence: TGTGCCAGCAGTGTTGAAAGAGACGAGGCCCAGTACTTC. As protein: CASSVERDEAQYF. The chain uses TRBV2 and TRBJ2-5; unclear D gene. CDR1 and CDR2 (germline): SNHLY, FYNNEI. This CDR3 region has 13 residues. Between the trimmed V and J ends, which lost 4 bases and 9 bases, there was a span of 15 bases.

This clonotype was seen more than once but under ten times. This chain connects TRBV10-3 to TRBJ2-7, with 10 bases fitting TRBD2. Trimming cost V 6 bases and J 1 base; bases outside gene matches: 6. The CDR3 is made up of 15 amino acids. Germline CDR1 reads ENHRY; CDR2 reads SYGVKD. CDR3 in DNA: TGTGCCATCAGGCCAGCGGGAGGGTCGTCCTACGAGCAGTACTTC. It is translated as CAIRPAGGSSYEQYF.

About this clonotype itself: This may be a read error: a much more frequent sequence differs by one nucleotide. The chain combines TRBV4-1 with TRBJ2-6; TRBD2 matches at 11 bases. The CDR3 has 20 residues. Germline-derived CDR1 and CDR2 are MGHRA and YSYEKL. The CDR3 loop is CASSQIVTSGTRSGANALTF. CDR3 in DNA: TGCGCCAGCAGCCAAATCGTGACTAGCGGGACACGCTCTGGGGCCAACGCCCTGACTTTC.

A few counts support this clonotype. The chain links TRBV9 to TRBJ2-2; D is possibly TRBD2 (5 bases). Looked up from germline, CDR1 is SGDLS and CDR2 is YYNGEE. V gave up 0 bases and J gave up 0 bases, with 9 bases separating them. This CDR3 has 16 amino acids. CDR3 bases: TGTGCCAGCAGCGTAGGTGGTAGCGCGAACACCGGGGAGCTGTTTTTT. The encoded protein is CASSVGGSANTGELFF.

This clonotype showed up just a few times. This sequence joins TRBV20-1 and TRBJ2-7, with 10 positions matching TRBD2. The CDR3 loop spans 14 amino acids. Germline V gene data show CDR1 as DFQATT and CDR2 as SNEGSKA (reference sequence). The junction had 12 bases not matched to a gene; V was cut back by 6 bases and J by 7 bases. The CDR3 DNA follows: TGCAGTGCCAACCTAGCGGGAGTAGGGCTTGAGCAGTACTTC. The encoded protein is CSANLAGVGLEQYF.

The chain links TRBV5-1 to TRBJ2-5, with 10 bases matching TRBD2. The CDR3 has 15 residues. V gave up 5 bases and J gave up 1 base; unmatched junction bases: 5. CDR1 is SGHRS, CDR2 YFSETQ, per germline. The CDR3 region has the DNA TGCGCCAGCAGTTATTCTAGCGGGAGCCAAGAGACCCAGTACTTC. This sequence encodes CASSYSSGSQETQYF.

V and J are TRBV7-2 and TRBJ2-7, with 7 bases matching TRBD2. The V and J ends lost 1 base and 3 bases, in that order; junction bases with no gene match: 6. The CDR3 consists of 15 residues. CDR1 SGHTA and CDR2 FQGNSA come from the germline V gene. DNA of the CDR3: TGTGCCAGCAGCTTAGACGGGACTAACTACTACGAGCAGTACTTC. It codes for CASSLDGTNYYEQYF.

The V call is TRBV28, the J call TRBJ2-1; 8 bases are a match to TRBD2. CDR3 size: 15 residues. Germline V gene data show CDR1 as MDHEN and CDR2 as SYDVKM. V gave up 6 bases and J gave up 6 bases; unmatched junction bases: 10. CDR3 nucleotide sequence: TGTGCCAGCAGCCGGTTGGTAGCGGGATCCAATGAGCAGTTCTTC. It specifies CASSRLVAGSNEQFF.

CDR3 DNA: TGTGCCAGCAGCCGAGCTCGCGGGGATACGCAGTATTTT. Residues: CASSRARGDTQYF. The chain uses TRBV7-2 and TRBJ2-3, with D possibly being TRBD2 (5 bases). This CDR3 has 13 residues. Per germline, CDR1 SGHTA and CDR2 FQGNSA. V was shortened by 5 bases and J by 6 bases, with 12 bases between the two germline ends.

To note about this clonotype: Compared with germline, one end of the junction differs, possibly owing to a read error. The chain has TRBV28 and TRBJ1-5; 7 nucleotides match TRBD1. Looked up from germline, CDR1 is MDHEN and CDR2 is SYDVKM. The CDR3 extends over 15 amino acids. Here the CDR3 reads CASSLGTVSSQPQHF. In DNA form, the CDR3 reads TGTGCCAGCAGTTTGGGGACAGTTAGCAGTCAGCCCCAGCATTTT.

This chain links TRBV20-1 with TRBJ2-7; 10 bases match TRBD2. This CDR3 is 12 amino acids long. Germline V gene sequence: CDR1 DFQATT, CDR2 SNEGSKA (reference sequence). The CDR3 here is CSGLADSYEQYF. The DNA of the CDR3 is TGCAGCGGACTAGCGGATTCCTACGAGCAGTACTTC.

In nucleotides, the CDR3 is TGTGCCAGCAGTCCAGCAGGCGGTAGATACGAGCAGTACTTC. This gives the protein CASSPAGGRYEQYF. The rearrangement links TRBV12-3 or TRBV12-4 to TRBJ2-7; D remains ambiguous. With 5 bases removed from V and 4 bases from J, the gap between germline ends came to 15 bases. The CDR3 covers 14 residues.

As regards this clonotype: One end of the junction varies from germline; a read error may be responsible. The J gene is TRBJ1-2, the V gene TRBV3-1, with D hard to call. This CDR3 spans 15 amino acids. CDR1 is LGHDT and CDR2 is YNNKEL in the germline V gene (reference sequence). CDR3 loop: CASSLSSGSNYGCTF. The CDR3, as DNA: TGTGCCAGCAGCCTTTCCTCGGGGAGCAACTATGGCTGCACCTTC.

V usage is TRBV29-1 and J usage is TRBJ1-1, with D possibly being TRBD1 (5 bases). Trimming cost V 2 bases and J 0 bases, with 13 bases left between them. Germline CDR1 reads SQVTM; CDR2 reads ANQGSEA. The CDR3 is made up of 15 amino acids. The CDR3 loop reads CSVENWEGMNTEAFF. The CDR3 DNA is TGCAGCGTTGAAAATTGGGAGGGGATGAACACTGAAGCTTTCTTT.

This clonotype was observed many times. The CDR3, as DNA: TGTGCCAGCAGCGTAGAGCTGGGTGAGCAGTTCTTC. Translated: CASSVELGEQFF. The rearrangement links TRBV9 to TRBJ2-1, with unresolved D. Per germline, CDR1 SGDLS and CDR2 YYNGEE. The CDR3 has 12 amino acids. V dropped 0 bases and J dropped 9 bases, with 7 bases sitting between them.

The chain joins TRBV20-1 to TRBJ2-2; 8 nucleotides line up with TRBD1. Germline lookup yields CDR1 DFQATT and CDR2 SNEGSKA (reference sequence). V lost 0 bases and J lost 6; bases outside the gene matches: 9. The CDR3 is 16 amino acids. The CDR3 loop is CSARDEAGGRSGELFF. For the CDR3, the DNA is TGCAGTGCTAGAGATGAGGCAGGGGGCAGGTCCGGGGAGCTGTTTTTT.

The chain couples TRBV29-1 to TRBJ1-1; D is unclear. Germline lookup yields CDR1 SQVTM and CDR2 ANQGSEA. Trimming removed 5 bases from V and 1 base from J, with 11 bases in between. The CDR3 is 13 residues long. The CDR3 coding sequence is TGCAGCGTTTCCGAGCGGGGGAACACTGAAGCTTTCTTT. It specifies CSVSERGNTEAFF.

V gene TRBV29-1 combines with J gene TRBJ2-1; D is perhaps TRBD1 or TRBD2 (7 bases each). Trimming took off 4 bases at V and 3 bases at J, with 13 bases between the two ends. The germline gives CDR1 SQVTM, CDR2 ANQGSEA. The CDR3 extends over 14 amino acids. This chain's CDR3 is CSVALRGGYNEQFF. DNA of the CDR3: TGCAGCGTTGCTCTCAGGGGGGGCTACAATGAGCAGTTCTTC.

This clonotype has more than one count but fewer than ten. A much larger clone differs from this one at a single base, so this may be a read error. CDR3 amino acids: CASSEGGVELLF. The CDR3 region has the DNA TGTGCCAGCAGTGAAGGAGGTGTGGAACTGCTTTTT. The chain has TRBV6-1 and TRBJ1-4; the D is unclear. The CDR3 contains 12 residues. CDR1 MNHNS and CDR2 SASEGT come from the germline V gene.

This clonotype was counted only a few times. CDR3 region: CASSPRQVSAETQYF. In DNA, the CDR3 is TGTGCCAGCAGTCCCCGCCAGGTTTCGGCGGAGACCCAGTACTTC. The chain is built from TRBV25-1 and TRBJ2-5; D remains ambiguous. Germline CDR1 is MGHDK and CDR2 is SYGVNS. V was clipped by 5 bases and J by 5 bases, with 18 bases between them. The length of the CDR3 is 15 residues.

This clonotype has more than one count but fewer than ten. This chain links TRBV15 with TRBJ1-2; D is unclear. The CDR3 runs to 12 residues. Trimming removed 0 bases at V and 4 bases at J, with 3 bases between. Germline CDR1 reads LNHNV; CDR2 reads YYDKDF (reference sequence). CDR3 bases: TGTGCCACCAGCAGAGACTTCTATGGCTACACCTTC. Protein: CATSRDFYGYTF.

The V call is TRBV20-1, the J call TRBJ2-5, with D perhaps TRBD1 (5 bases). The J call may be wrong; the DNA end is better matched by TRBJ2-7. The CDR3 contains 16 residues. CDR1 and CDR2 (germline): DFQATT, SNEGSKA (reference sequence). DNA of the CDR3: TGCAGTGCTAGGTCTTCCTTAGGGGTTGAGTCCTACGAGCAGTACTTC. Translating gives CSARSSLGVESYEQYF.